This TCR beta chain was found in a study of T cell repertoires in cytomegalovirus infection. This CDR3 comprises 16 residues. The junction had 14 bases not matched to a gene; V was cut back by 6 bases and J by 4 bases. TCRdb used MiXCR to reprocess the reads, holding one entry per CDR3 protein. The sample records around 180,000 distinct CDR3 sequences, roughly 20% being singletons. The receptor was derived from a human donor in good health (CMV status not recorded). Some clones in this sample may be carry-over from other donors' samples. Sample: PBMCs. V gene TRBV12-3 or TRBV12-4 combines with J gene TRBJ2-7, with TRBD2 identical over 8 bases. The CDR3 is CASRGGQRSGSYEQYF. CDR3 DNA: TGTGCCAGCAGGGGAGGACAGCGAAGCGGGAGTTACGAGCAGTACTTC.